This TCR beta chain was identified in a study of T cell responses to AZD1222 COVID-19 vaccine. Repertoires were generated with immunoSEQ multiplex PCR, while TCRdb's copy carries only in-frame clones and drops some. This table has 110,000 or so clones, 85% to 90% appearing once. The study, taken as a whole, reports: Reports indicate that nearly half of spike-specific TCRs are directed at unmutated variant regions. Spike-specific TCR breadth and depth rose after two AZD1222 doses.

On this clone itself: The antigen is not known.

Germline values: CDR1 GTSNPN, CDR2 SVGIG (reference sequence). This CDR3 has 11 residues. The V gene lost 2 bases and the J gene lost 7 bases, with 8 bases spanning the gap. The clonotype originates from an adult in good health. The chain links TRBV30 to TRBJ1-2; no firm D call. This specimen consisted of peripheral blood, obtained on day 0 of AZD1222 vaccination. The CDR3 DNA reads as TGTGCCTGGAGTAGACGTCTTGGCTACACCTTC. Its translation: CAWSRRLGYTF.